This TCR beta chain was retrieved from a study of blood T cell repertoires in COVID-19. Whole-study context: Sites across the United States, Italy and Spain contributed samples from acute and convalescent COVID-19.

TCRdb's copy holds only in-frame clones and misses some; the assay was immunoSEQ multiplex PCR. This table holds about 440,000 clones, roughly 85% found once. Everyone who took part was roughly 18 to 90 years old, and they came from 24 US areas. Donors were grouped by their self-reported clinical history. The source is a woman younger than 30 with acute COVID-19. The sample consisted of PBMCs or T cells enriched from blood (not recorded which).

CDR3 residues: CASRPRGTESGYTF. CDR3 coding DNA: TGTGCCAGCAGGCCTAGGGGGACCGAGAGTGGCTACACCTTC. V and J are TRBV2 and TRBJ1-2; D perhaps matches TRBD1 (6 bases). The CDR3 loop spans 14 amino acids. The V gene lost 6 bases and the J gene lost 7 bases, with 18 bases spanning the gap. Germline CDR1 and CDR2: SNHLY and FYNNEI. The entire variable domain, with the rest obtained from reference TRBV2 and TRBJ1-2, is as follows: EPEVTQTPSHQVTQMGQEVILRCVPISNHLYFYWYRQILGQKVEFLVSFYNNEISEKSEIFDDQFSVERPDGSNFTLKIRSTKLEDSAMYFCASRPRGTESGYTFGSGTRLTVV.